This TCR beta chain comes out of a study of CD8 T cells in Susac syndrome. Whole-study findings and limits: The study's TCR sequencing and HLA analysis covered a relatively small number of individuals, and the study acknowledged this.

On this clonotype: The antigen is unknown.

Random hexamers served to reverse transcribe about 0.5 to 1 ug RNA. Amplification of TCR beta CDR3 across 54 Vbeta and 13 Jbeta was performed with immunoSEQ multiplex PCR. TCRdb itself ran the immunoSEQ multiplex PCR reads through MiXCR, one entry per CDR3 protein. This table holds about 120,000 distinct CDR3 sequences, around 96% found once. In germline, CDR1 is DFQATT, CDR2 SNEGSKA (reference sequence). Trimming removed 1 base from V and 0 bases from J, with 10 bases in between. The CDR3 totals 14 residues. CD8+ and CD4+ T cells from blood underwent TCR beta sequencing, which was carried out in a high-throughput format. TEMRA cells were FACS-enriched, and CD8+ and CD4+ T cells were isolated negatively.

Sample: CD4+ T cells from PBMCs. The receptor's source is a human donor with Susac syndrome. The chain employs TRBV20-1 and TRBJ2-7; no clear D. The CDR3 here is CSARVSASSYEQYF. DNA for the CDR3: TGCAGTGCTAGAGTCAGCGCTAGCTCCTACGAGCAGTACTTC.